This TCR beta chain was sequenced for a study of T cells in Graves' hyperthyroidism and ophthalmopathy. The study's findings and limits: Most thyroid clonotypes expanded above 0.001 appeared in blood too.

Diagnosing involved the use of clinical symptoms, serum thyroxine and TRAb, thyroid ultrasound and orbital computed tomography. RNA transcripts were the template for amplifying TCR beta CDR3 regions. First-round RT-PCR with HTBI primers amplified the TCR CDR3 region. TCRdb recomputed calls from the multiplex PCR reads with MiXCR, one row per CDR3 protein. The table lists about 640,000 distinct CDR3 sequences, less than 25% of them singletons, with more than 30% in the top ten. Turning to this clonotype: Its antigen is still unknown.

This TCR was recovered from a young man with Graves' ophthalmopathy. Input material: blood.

The CDR3 sequence is CASSQDRFGPDGYTF. The CDR3 DNA reads TGTGCCAGCAGCCAAGATCGGTTTGGGCCGGATGGCTACACCTTC. The rearrangement links TRBV14 to TRBJ1-2; D unresolved. Germline V lookup: CDR1 SGHDN, CDR2 FVKESK. Trimming shortened V by 0 bases and J by 6 bases, and 14 bases separated the two germline ends. There are 15 residues in the CDR3.